This TCR beta chain was captured by sequencing in a study of blood T cell repertoires in COVID-19. The assay was immunoSEQ multiplex PCR, and TCRdb's table has in-frame clones only and misses some. The table shows 100,000 to 150,000 clones, with roughly 91% occurring only once. CDR3 length equals 14 residues. V was clipped by 4 bases and J by 1 base; unmatched bases: 1. The germline V gene encodes CDR1 MGHRA and CDR2 YSYEKL. This TCR was sampled from a human donor in a cohort sampled during active COVID-19. The chain has TRBV4-1 and TRBJ2-7; 10 positions match TRBD1. Material for sequencing was peripheral blood. The chain's CDR3 is CASSRGQGSYEQYF. The CDR3 DNA follows: TGCGCCAGCAGCCGGGGACAGGGGTCCTACGAGCAGTACTTC.